The clone carrying this TCR beta chain was seen a handful of times. Sample time point: newly diagnosed GD, antithyroid drugs for less than 3 months. PBMCs provided the RNA from which the TCR library was made. This entry comes from a study of regulatory T cells in long-lasting Graves disease. Turning to the study itself: Freshly diagnosed Graves' patients had used antithyroid drugs for under 3 months.

Building the TCR beta libraries relied on iRepertoire HTBI primers, and CDR3 regions underwent Arm-PCR. TCRdb reprocessed the multiplex PCR reads with MiXCR, giving one entry per CDR3 protein. Among about 350,000 distinct CDR3 sequences listed, 15% to 20% were seen once. CDR1 and CDR2 from the germline V gene are MNHGY and SVAAGI. This CDR3 spans 15 amino acids. With 3 bases removed from V and 0 bases from J, the gap between germline ends came to 9 bases. These data were also filed under a second study, of T cells in Graves' hyperthyroidism and ophthalmopathy. That source notes: A patient was excluded if there was uncontrolled infection, other autoimmune disease, pregnancy or lactation.

This sequence was found in a woman under 30 with Graves disease. Sequencing used peripheral blood mononuclear cells (PBMCs), obtained at new diagnosis, from a patient treated with antithyroid drugs. V usage is TRBV6-9 and J usage is TRBJ1-3; unclear D gene. CDR3: CASSYLGSSGNTIYF. For the CDR3, the DNA is TGTGCCAGCAGTTACTTGGGTAGCTCTGGAAACACCATATATTTT.